Given below is one T cell receptor (beta chain) in context. These data are taken from a study of blood T cell repertoires in COVID-19. Study details: Samples of COVID-19 (acute and convalescent) were obtained from the United States, Italy and Spain. Nucleic acid was either cDNA or gDNA, and it came from T cells, B-cell-depleted T cells, or PBMCs.

In the original workflow: Estimation of nucleated cell counts was performed using reference gene primer amplification. TCRdb's table, derived via immunoSEQ multiplex PCR, lists solely in-frame clones and lacks some. V, J and clone size are those of that table, while D and trimming were read from the DNA. The sample yields fewer than 300,000 clones, more than 70% seen once. The V gene's germline CDR1 is LNHDA and CDR2 SQIVND (reference sequence). This CDR3 has 15 residues. Trimming removed 10 bases from V and 0 bases from J, with 13 bases in between. This chain links TRBV19 with TRBJ1-6, with D maybe TRBD1 (6 bases). Sequencing was performed on peripheral blood. The receptor comes from an elderly man with acute or convalescent COVID-19. CDR3 amino acids: CATGGRSSYNSPLHF. The CDR3 DNA reads TGTGCCACGGGGGGCCGGAGCTCCTATAATTCACCCCTCCACTTT.